The present entry profiles one T cell receptor beta chain with its context. This entry is derived from a study of blood T cell repertoires in COVID-19. Study processing details: For nucleated cells, counts were estimated from reference gene primer amplification. TCRdb keeps only in-frame clones here, not all; method: immunoSEQ multiplex PCR. D and trimming were read from the DNA, whereas the V and J calls and clone size are those reported in that table. The table records 300,000 to 450,000 clones, roughly nine tenths of them present only once. Across about two dozen US areas, participants ranged in age from about 18 to 90 years. Participant-given clinical history determined each cohort assignment. Cohort 3 donors were reported recovered after two negative PCRs, clearance, or symptom resolution. CDR3 length: 18 residues. Germline loops: CDR1 LNHDA, CDR2 SQIVND (reference sequence). Trimming took 1 base from V and 4 from J; bases not matched to a gene: 12.

The sample taken for sequencing was PBMCs or T cells enriched from blood (not recorded which). The chain combines TRBV19 with TRBJ2-2, with 7 bases identical to TRBD2. The clonotype comes from a young man who had recovered from COVID-19. CDR3 nucleotide sequence: TGTGCCAGTAGTATAGTAGGGCTAGCGGTGGGGACCACCGGGGAGCTGTTTTTT. Its protein product is CASSIVGLAVGTTGELFF. Full variable domain (missing parts from reference TRBV19 and TRBJ2-2): DGGITQSPKYLFRKEGQNVTLSCEQNLNHDAMYWYRQDPGQGLRLIYYSQIVNDFQKGDIAEGYSVSREKKESFPLTVTSAQKNPTAFYLCASSIVGLAVGTTGELFFGEGSRLTVL.